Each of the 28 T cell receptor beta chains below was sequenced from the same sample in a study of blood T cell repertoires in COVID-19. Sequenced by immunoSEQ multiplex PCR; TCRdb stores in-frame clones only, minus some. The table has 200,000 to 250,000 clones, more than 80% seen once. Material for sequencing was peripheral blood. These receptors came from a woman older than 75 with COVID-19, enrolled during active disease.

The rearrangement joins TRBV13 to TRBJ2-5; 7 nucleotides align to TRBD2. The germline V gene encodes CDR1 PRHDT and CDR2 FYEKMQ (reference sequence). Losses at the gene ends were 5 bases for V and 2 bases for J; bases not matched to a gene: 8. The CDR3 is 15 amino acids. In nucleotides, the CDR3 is TGTGCCAGCAGCCCCACGTGGGGGGGACAAGAGACCCAGTACTTC. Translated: CASSPTWGGQETQYF. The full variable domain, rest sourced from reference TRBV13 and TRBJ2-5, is AAGVIQSPRHLIKEKRETATLKCYPIPRHDTVYWYQQGPGQDPQFLISFYEKMQSDKGSIPDRFSAQQFSDYHSELNMSSLELGDSALYFCASSPTWGGQETQYFGPGTRLLVL.

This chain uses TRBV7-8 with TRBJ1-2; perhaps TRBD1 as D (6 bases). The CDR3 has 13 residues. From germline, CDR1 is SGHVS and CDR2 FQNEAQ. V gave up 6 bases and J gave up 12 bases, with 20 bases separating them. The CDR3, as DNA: TGTGCCAGCAGTTTTGACTTGGGGGCGAGGGACACCTTC. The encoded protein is CASSFDLGARDTF.

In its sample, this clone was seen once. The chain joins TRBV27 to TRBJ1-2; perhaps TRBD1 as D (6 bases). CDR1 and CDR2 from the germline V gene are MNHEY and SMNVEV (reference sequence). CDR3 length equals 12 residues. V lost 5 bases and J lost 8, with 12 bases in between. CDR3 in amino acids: CASSPGGGGYTF. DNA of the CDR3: TGTGCCAGCAGTCCGGGGGGCGGAGGCTACACCTTC.

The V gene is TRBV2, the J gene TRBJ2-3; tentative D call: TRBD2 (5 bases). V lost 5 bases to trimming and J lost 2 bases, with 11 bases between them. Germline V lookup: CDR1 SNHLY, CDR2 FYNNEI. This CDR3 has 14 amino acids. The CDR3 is CASSSPGTTDTQYF. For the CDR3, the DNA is TGTGCCAGCAGTTCCCCGGGAACCACAGATACGCAGTATTTT.

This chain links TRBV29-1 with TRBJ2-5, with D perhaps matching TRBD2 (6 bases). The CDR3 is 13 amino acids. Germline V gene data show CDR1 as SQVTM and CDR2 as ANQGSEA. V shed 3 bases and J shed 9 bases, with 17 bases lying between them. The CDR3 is CSVDVNGGEPQYF. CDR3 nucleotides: TGCAGCGTTGACGTCAACGGAGGGGAGCCCCAGTACTTC.

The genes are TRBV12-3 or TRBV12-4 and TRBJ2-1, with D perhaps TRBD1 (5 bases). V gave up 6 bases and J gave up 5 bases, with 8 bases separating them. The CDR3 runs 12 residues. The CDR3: CASRLTDNEQFF. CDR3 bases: TGTGCCAGCAGACTGACAGACAATGAGCAGTTCTTC.

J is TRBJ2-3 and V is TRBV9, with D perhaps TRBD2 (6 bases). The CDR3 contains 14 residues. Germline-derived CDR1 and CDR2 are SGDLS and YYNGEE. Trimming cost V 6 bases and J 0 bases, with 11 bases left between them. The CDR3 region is CASKEGPSTDTQYF. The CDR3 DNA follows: TGTGCCAGCAAGGAGGGCCCTAGCACAGATACGCAGTATTTT.

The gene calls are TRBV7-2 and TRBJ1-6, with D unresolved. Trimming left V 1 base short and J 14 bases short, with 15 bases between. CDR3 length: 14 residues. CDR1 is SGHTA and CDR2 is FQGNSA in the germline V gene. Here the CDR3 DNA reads TGTGCCAGCAGCTTAGACTTAGGGTTGGGAGCCCTCCACTTT. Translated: CASSLDLGLGALHF.

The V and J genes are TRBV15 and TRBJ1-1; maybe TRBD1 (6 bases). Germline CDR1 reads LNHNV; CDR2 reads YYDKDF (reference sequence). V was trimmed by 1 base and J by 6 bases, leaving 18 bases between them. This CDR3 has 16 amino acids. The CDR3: CATSRGGPGSEAEAFF. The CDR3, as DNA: TGTGCCACCAGCAGAGGGGGGCCGGGGTCGGAGGCTGAAGCTTTCTTT.

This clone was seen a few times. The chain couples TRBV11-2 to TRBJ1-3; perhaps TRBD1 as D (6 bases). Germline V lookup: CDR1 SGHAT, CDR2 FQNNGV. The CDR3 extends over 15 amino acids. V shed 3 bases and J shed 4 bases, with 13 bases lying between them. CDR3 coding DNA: TGTGCCAGCAGCTTTCTGGGGGCAACGGGAAACACCATATATTTT. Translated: CASSFLGATGNTIYF.

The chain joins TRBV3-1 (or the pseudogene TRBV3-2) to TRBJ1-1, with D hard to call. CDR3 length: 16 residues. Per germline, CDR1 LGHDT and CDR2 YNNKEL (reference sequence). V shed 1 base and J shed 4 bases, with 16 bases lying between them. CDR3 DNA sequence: TGTGCCAGCAGCCAAGGAGAGGGAGGGTTGGGCACTGAAGCTTTCTTT. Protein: CASSQGEGGLGTEAFF.

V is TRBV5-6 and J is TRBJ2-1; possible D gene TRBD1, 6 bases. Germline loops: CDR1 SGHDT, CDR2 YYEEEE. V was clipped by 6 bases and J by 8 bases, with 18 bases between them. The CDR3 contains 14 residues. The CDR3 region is CASTRAGAMYEQFF. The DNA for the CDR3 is TGTGCCAGCACCAGGGCAGGGGCGATGTATGAGCAGTTCTTC.

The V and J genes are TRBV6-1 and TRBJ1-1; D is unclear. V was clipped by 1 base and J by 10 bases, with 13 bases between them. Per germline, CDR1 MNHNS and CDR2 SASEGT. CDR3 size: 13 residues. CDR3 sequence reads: CASSEVGEERAFF. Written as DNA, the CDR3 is TGTGCCAGCAGTGAAGTAGGTGAGGAGAGAGCTTTCTTT.

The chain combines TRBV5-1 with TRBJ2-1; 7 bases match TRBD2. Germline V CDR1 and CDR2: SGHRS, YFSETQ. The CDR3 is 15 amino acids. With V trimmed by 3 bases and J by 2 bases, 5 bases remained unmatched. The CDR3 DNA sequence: TGCGCCAGCAGCTCCAGCGGGACCCCCTACAATGAGCAGTTCTTC. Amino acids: CASSSSGTPYNEQFF.

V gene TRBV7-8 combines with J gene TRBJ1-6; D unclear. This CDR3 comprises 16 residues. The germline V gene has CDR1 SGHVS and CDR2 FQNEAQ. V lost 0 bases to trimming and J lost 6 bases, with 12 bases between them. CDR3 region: CASSLALRQPNSPLHF. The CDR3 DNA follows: TGTGCCAGCAGCTTAGCGCTGCGGCAGCCTAATTCACCCCTCCACTTT.

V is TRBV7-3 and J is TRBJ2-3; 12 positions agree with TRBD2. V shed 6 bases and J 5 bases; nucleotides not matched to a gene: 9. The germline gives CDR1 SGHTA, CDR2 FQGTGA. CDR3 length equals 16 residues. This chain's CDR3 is CASSQWTSGARDTQYF. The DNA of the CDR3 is TGTGCCAGCAGTCAATGGACTAGCGGGGCGAGAGATACGCAGTATTTT.

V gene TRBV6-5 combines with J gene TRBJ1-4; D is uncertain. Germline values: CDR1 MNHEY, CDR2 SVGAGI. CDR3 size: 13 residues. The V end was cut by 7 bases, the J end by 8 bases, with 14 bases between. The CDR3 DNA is TGTGCCAGCAAGCGGACCGGTAACGAAAAACTGTTTTTT. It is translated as CASKRTGNEKLFF.

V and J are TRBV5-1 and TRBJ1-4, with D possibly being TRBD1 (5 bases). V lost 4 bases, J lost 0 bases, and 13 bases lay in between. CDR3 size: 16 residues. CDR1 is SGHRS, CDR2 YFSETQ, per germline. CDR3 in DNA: TGCGCCAGCAGCCTCGGGGGGGTAACAACTAATGAAAAACTGTTTTTT. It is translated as CASSLGGVTTNEKLFF.

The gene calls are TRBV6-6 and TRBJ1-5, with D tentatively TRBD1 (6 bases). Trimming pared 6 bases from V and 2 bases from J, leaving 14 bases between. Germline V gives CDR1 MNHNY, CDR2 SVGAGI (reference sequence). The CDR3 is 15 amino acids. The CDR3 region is CASSPLGGGNQPQHF. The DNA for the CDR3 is TGTGCCAGCAGCCCCCTTGGGGGCGGCAATCAGCCCCAGCATTTT.

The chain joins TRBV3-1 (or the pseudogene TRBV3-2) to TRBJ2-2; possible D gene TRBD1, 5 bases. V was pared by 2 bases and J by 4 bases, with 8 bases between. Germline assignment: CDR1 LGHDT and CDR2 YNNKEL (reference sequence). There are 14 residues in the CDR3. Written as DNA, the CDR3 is TGTGCCAGCAGCCAAACCAGGGTCACCGGGGAGCTGTTTTTT. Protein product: CASSQTRVTGELFF.

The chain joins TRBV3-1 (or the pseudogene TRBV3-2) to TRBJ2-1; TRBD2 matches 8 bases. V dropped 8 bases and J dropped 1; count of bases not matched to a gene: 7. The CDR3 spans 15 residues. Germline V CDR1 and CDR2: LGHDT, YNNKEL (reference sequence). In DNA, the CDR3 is TGTGCCAGCCAAACCGGCGGGAGGTCCTACAATGAGCAGTTCTTC. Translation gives CASQTGGRSYNEQFF.

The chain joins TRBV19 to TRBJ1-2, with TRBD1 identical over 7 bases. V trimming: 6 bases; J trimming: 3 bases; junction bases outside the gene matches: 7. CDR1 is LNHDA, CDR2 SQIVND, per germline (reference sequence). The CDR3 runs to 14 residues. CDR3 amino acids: CASSRDSLDYGYTF. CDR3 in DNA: TGTGCCAGTAGCAGGGACAGCCTGGACTATGGCTACACCTTC.

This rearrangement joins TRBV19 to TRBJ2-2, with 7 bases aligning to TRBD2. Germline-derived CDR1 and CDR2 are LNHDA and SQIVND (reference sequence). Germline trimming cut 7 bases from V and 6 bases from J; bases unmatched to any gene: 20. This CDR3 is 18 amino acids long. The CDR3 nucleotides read TGTGCCAGTACCCTGGAGGGGAGGGGAAGGTCCTATCCCGGGGAGCTGTTTTTT. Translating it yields CASTLEGRGRSYPGELFF.

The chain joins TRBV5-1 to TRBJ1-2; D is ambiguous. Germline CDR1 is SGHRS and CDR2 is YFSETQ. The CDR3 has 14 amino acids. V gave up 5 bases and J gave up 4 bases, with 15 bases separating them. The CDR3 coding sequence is TGCGCCAGCAGGGAGGGCATGGGAGTCTATGGCTACACCTTC. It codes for CASREGMGVYGYTF.

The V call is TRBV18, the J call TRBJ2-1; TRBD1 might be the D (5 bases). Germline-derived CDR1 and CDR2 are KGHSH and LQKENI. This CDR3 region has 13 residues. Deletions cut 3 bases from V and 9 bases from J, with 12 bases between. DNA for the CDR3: TGTGCCAGCTCACCGAGCCAGGGTGGTGAGCAGTTCTTC. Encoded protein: CASSPSQGGEQFF.

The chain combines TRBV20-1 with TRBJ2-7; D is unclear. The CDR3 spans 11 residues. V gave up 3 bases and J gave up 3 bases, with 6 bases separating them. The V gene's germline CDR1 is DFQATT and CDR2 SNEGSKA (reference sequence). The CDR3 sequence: CSASYGYEQYF. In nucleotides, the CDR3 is TGCAGTGCTAGTTACGGCTACGAGCAGTACTTC.

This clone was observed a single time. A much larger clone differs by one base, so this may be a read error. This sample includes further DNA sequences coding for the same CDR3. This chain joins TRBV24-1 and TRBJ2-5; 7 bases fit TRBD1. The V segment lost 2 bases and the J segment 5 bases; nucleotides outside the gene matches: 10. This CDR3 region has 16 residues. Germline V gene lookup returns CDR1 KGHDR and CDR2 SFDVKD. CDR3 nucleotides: TGTGCCACCAGTGATTCGCGACAGGGAAGGCCCGAGACCCAGTACTTC. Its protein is CATSDSRQGRPETQYF.

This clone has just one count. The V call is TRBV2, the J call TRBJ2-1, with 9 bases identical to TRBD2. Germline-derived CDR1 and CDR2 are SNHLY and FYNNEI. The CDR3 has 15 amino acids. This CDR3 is CATQREATSYNEQFF. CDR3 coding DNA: TGTGCAACTCAGCGGGAGGCAACCTCCTACAATGAGCAGTTCTTC. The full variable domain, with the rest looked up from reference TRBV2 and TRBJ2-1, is EPEVTQTPSHQVTQMGQEVILRCVPISNHLYFYWYRQILGQKVEFLVSFYNNEISEKSEIFDDQFSVERPDGSNFTLKIRSTKLEDSAMYFCATQREATSYNEQFFGPGTRLTVL.